This TCR beta chain was identified in a study of OX40 agonist ivuxolimab in advanced cancers. Produced via immunoSEQ multiplex PCR; TCRdb's table is partial and in-frame only. The sample consists of about 46,000 clones, around 77% of them appearing once. V was trimmed by 3 bases and J by 6 bases, leaving 9 bases between them. The germline V gene encodes CDR1 SNHLY and CDR2 FYNNEI. This CDR3 has 13 amino acids. The material was CD4+ or CD8+ T cells sorted from blood, obtained in a trial of the OX40 agonist ivuxolimab. The sequence came from an adult with an advanced solid tumor such as melanoma, head and neck, liver or kidney cancer. The V call is TRBV2, the J call TRBJ2-4; D might be TRBD2 (6 bases). Here the CDR3 reads CASSDGGGNIQYF. The CDR3, as DNA: TGTGCCAGCAGTGACGGGGGTGGAAACATTCAGTACTTC. Filled out from reference TRBV2 and TRBJ2-4, the complete variable domain reads EPEVTQTPSHQVTQMGQEVILRCVPISNHLYFYWYRQILGQKVEFLVSFYNNEISEKSEIFDDQFSVERPDGSNFTLKIRSTKLEDSAMYFCASSDGGGNIQYFGAGTRLSVL.